The 27 T cell receptor beta chains below come from one sample, sequenced in a study of Ad26.COV2.S vaccination and SARS-CoV-2 variants. Regarding treatment: 15 to 20 received Ad26.COV2.S at low or high dose, single or two shots; 5 received placebo; per-sample allocation not given. Day 63 after the first vaccine or placebo injection was the time point for sampling. Clones were read by immunoSEQ multiplex PCR, and TCRdb kept only the in-frame ones, dropping some. This sample has 350,000 to 450,000 clones, with under 90% found just once. The source material was peripheral blood, sampled in a trial of Ad26.COV2.S vaccine versus placebo. Source of these receptors: a person aged 18-60 years who received the Ad26.COV2.S COVID-19 vaccine or a placebo.

The CDR3 DNA reads TGCAGCGCGATCCGGGACGATTTCTACGAGCAGTACTTC. Protein: CSAIRDDFYEQYF. The rearrangement links TRBV29-1 to TRBJ2-7; D may correspond to TRBD1 or TRBD2 (5 bases each). CDR1 and CDR2 (germline): SQVTM, ANQGSEA. The CDR3 has 13 residues. V was cut by 7 bases and J by 3 bases, with 16 bases left in between.

This clone is a singleton in its sample. V usage is TRBV30 and J usage is TRBJ2-1, with 10 bases fitting TRBD2. Germline V gene sequence: CDR1 GTSNPN, CDR2 SVGIG (reference sequence). V was clipped by 6 bases and J by 8 bases; unmatched bases: 28. The CDR3 runs 20 residues. The CDR3 nucleotides read TGTGCCTGCAGGGGGCGGGCCGGACTAGCGGCTTCGCCGGTTATCGATGAGCAGTTCTTC. Its protein is CACRGRAGLAASPVIDEQFF.

The chain recombines TRBV5-6 with TRBJ2-7, with 8 positions matching TRBD1. V lost 4 bases to trimming and J lost 2 bases; unmatched junction nucleotides: 5. The CDR3 covers 14 residues. From germline, CDR1 is SGHDT and CDR2 YYEEEE. CDR3 nucleotide sequence: TGTGCCAGCAGCCTTGGACAGGGCCCCTACGAGCAGTACTTC. Translating it yields CASSLGQGPYEQYF.

Remarks on this clone: Other DNA sequences within the sample encode an identical CDR3. J is TRBJ1-1 and V is TRBV18; unclear D gene. Trimming removed 2 bases from V and 1 base from J, with 5 bases in between. CDR1 is KGHSH and CDR2 is LQKENI in the germline V gene. CDR3 length equals 13 residues. The CDR3 loop reads CASSPMENTEAFF. The CDR3 DNA follows: TGTGCCAGCTCACCAATGGAGAACACTGAAGCTTTCTTT.

This chain uses TRBV5-8 with TRBJ2-7; D call uncertain. Germline-derived CDR1 and CDR2 are SGHTS and YDEGEE. V was trimmed by 1 base and J by 1 base, leaving 3 bases between them. CDR3 length: 12 residues. CDR3 in DNA: TGTGCCAGCAGCTTGATGTCCTACGAGCAGTACTTC. Translation gives CASSLMSYEQYF. Filled out from reference TRBV5-8 and TRBJ2-7, the complete variable domain reads EAGVTQSPTHLIKTRGQQATLRCSPISGHTSVYWYQQALGLGLQFLLWYDEGEERNRGNFPPRFSGRQFPNYSSELNVNALELEDSALYLCASSLMSYEQYFGPGTRLTVT.

A word on this clone: Other nucleotide sequences in the sample specify the same CDR3. The chain has TRBV5-1 and TRBJ2-2; 9 bases are a match to TRBD2. Germline V gene data show CDR1 as SGHRS and CDR2 as YFSETQ. This CDR3 region has 15 residues. V shed 0 bases, J shed 3 bases, and the junction held 0 bases outside the gene matches. This chain's CDR3 is CASSLGLADTGELFF. CDR3 nucleotides: TGCGCCAGCAGCTTGGGACTAGCGGACACCGGGGAGCTGTTTTTT.

The chain combines TRBV18 with TRBJ1-1; D might be TRBD1 (6 bases). Germline V lookup: CDR1 KGHSH, CDR2 LQKENI. Trimming left V 5 bases short and J 1 base short, with 8 bases between. CDR3 size: 13 residues. CDR3 nucleotides: TGTGCCAGCTCATCGACAGGGAACACTGAAGCTTTCTTT. This translates into CASSSTGNTEAFF.

The chain uses TRBV7-9 and TRBJ2-5; D tentatively fits TRBD1 or TRBD2 (6 bases each). V lost 5 bases and J lost 1, with 11 bases in between. This CDR3 has 14 amino acids. From germline, CDR1 is SEHNR and CDR2 FQNEAQ (reference sequence). The CDR3 sequence: CASSVGGGQETQYF. In DNA, the CDR3 is TGTGCCAGCAGCGTCGGAGGGGGCCAAGAGACCCAGTACTTC. Using reference TRBV7-9 and TRBJ2-5 for the parts outside the CDR3, the full variable domain is DTGVSQNPRHKITKRGQNVTFRCDPISEHNRLYWYRQTLGQGPEFLTYFQNEAQLEKSRLLSDRFSAERPKGSFSTLEIQRTEQGDSAMYLCASSVGGGQETQYFGPGTRLLVL.

Only one count was recorded for this clone. The chain couples TRBV15 to TRBJ2-3; D perhaps matches TRBD1 (6 bases). Trimming pared 7 bases from V and 0 bases from J, leaving 11 bases between. The CDR3 runs to 14 residues. Per germline, CDR1 LNHNV and CDR2 YYDKDF (reference sequence). The CDR3 protein is CATKRGHSTDTQYF. CDR3 sequence (DNA): TGTGCCACCAAAAGGGGACACAGCACAGATACGCAGTATTTT.

The V and J genes are TRBV3-1 (or the pseudogene TRBV3-2) and TRBJ1-6; TRBD1 might be the D (5 bases). Between the trimmed V and J ends, which lost 4 bases and 2 bases, there was a span of 12 bases. This CDR3 contains 16 residues. Germline V gives CDR1 LGHDT, CDR2 YNNKEL (reference sequence). CDR3 bases: TGTGCCAGCAGCCGTCCCCCGGGGGCCTATAATTCACCCCTCCACTTT. Protein product: CASSRPPGAYNSPLHF.

V is TRBV21-1 and J is TRBJ2-2. TRBV21-1 is termed a pseudogene. The CDR3 is 13 residues long. The CDR3 sequence is CASRRAPAGELFF. The CDR3 nucleotides read TGTGCCAGCCGAAGGGCGCCGGCCGGGGAGCTGTTTTTT.

The chain is built from TRBV9 and TRBJ1-2; a possible D gene is TRBD1 (5 bases). Trimming shortened V by 3 bases and J by 3 bases, and 18 bases separated the two germline ends. Per the germline V gene, CDR1 is SGDLS and CDR2 is YYNGEE. The CDR3 contains 16 residues. CDR3 DNA: TGTGCCAGCAGCGCAGACCCGTGGGGGTACGACTATGGCTACACCTTC. This encodes CASSADPWGYDYGYTF. Full variable domain (missing parts from reference TRBV9 and TRBJ1-2): DSGVTQTPKHLITATGQRVTLRCSPRSGDLSVYWYQQSLDQGLQFLIQYYNGEERAKGNILERFSAQQFPDLHSELNLSSLELGDSALYFCASSADPWGYDYGYTFGSGTRLTVV.

This rearrangement joins TRBV3-1 (or the pseudogene TRBV3-2) to TRBJ2-5; the D gene is possibly TRBD2 (6 bases). The CDR3 runs 17 residues. The germline V gene encodes CDR1 LGHDT and CDR2 YNNKEL (reference sequence). V was cut by 1 base and J by 1 base, with 16 bases left in between. This chain's CDR3 is CASSQGLVGGFQETQYF. The CDR3 DNA sequence: TGTGCCAGCAGCCAAGGACTAGTTGGTGGGTTCCAAGAGACCCAGTACTTC.

The chain is built from TRBV7-2 and TRBJ2-1; possible D gene TRBD1, 5 bases. This CDR3 region has 16 residues. V lost 1 base, J lost 6 bases, and 16 bases lay in between. Germline V gives CDR1 SGHTA, CDR2 FQGNSA. This chain's CDR3 is CASSLEGIAIGNEQFF. CDR3 coding DNA: TGTGCCAGCAGCTTAGAGGGGATTGCCATAGGCAATGAGCAGTTCTTC.

In this sample, this clone turned up many times. The chain employs TRBV24-1 and TRBJ2-2; D remains ambiguous. The V gene lost 0 bases and the J gene lost 3 bases, with 4 bases spanning the gap. Germline V gene sequence: CDR1 KGHDR, CDR2 SFDVKD. This CDR3 has 14 amino acids. Here the CDR3 DNA reads TGTGCCACCAGTGATTTGCGGGACACCGGGGAGCTGTTTTTT. Residues: CATSDLRDTGELFF.

The chain couples TRBV18 to TRBJ1-2, with D possibly being TRBD1 (5 bases). V was trimmed by 2 bases and J by 8 bases, leaving 12 bases between them. Per the germline V gene, CDR1 is KGHSH and CDR2 is LQKENI. This CDR3 spans 13 amino acids. The DNA for the CDR3 is TGTGCCAGCTCACCAGCAGGGCCGGGGGGCTACACCTTC. Translating gives CASSPAGPGGYTF. Full variable domain (missing parts from reference TRBV18 and TRBJ1-2): NAGVMQNPRHLVRRRGQEARLRCSPMKGHSHVYWYRQLPEEGLKFMVYLQKENIIDESGMPKERFSAEFPKEGPSILRIQQVVRGDSAAYFCASSPAGPGGYTFGSGTRLTVV.

The chain couples TRBV5-1 to TRBJ2-3; a possible D gene is TRBD1 (6 bases). This CDR3 is 13 amino acids long. Germline loops: CDR1 SGHRS, CDR2 YFSETQ. V lost 5 bases to trimming and J lost 8 bases, with 15 bases between them. The CDR3 protein is CASSYDRMGTQYF. The CDR3 bases are TGCGCCAGCAGTTATGACAGGATGGGTACGCAGTATTTT.

The CDR3 protein is CASSPRDRDDYGYTF. DNA for the CDR3: TGTGCCAGCTCACCACGGGACAGGGACGACTATGGCTACACCTTC. The J gene is TRBJ1-2, the V gene TRBV18, with 9 bases matching TRBD1. J was trimmed by 3 bases and V by 1 base; bases with no gene match: 3. The germline V gene encodes CDR1 KGHSH and CDR2 LQKENI. The CDR3 is 15 residues long.

CDR3 region: CASLLAGGYEQYF. The CDR3 DNA reads as TGTGCCAGCCTTCTAGCGGGAGGCTACGAGCAGTACTTC. The chain joins TRBV6-5 to TRBJ2-7; TRBD2 matches at 11 bases. Germline loops: CDR1 MNHEY, CDR2 SVGAGI. V lost 8 bases, J lost 3 bases, and 3 bases stayed unmatched. The CDR3 runs to 13 residues.

The chain joins TRBV7-3 to TRBJ2-3, with TRBD2 matching over 7 bases. Germline assignment: CDR1 SGHTA and CDR2 FQGTGA. With V trimmed by 8 bases and J by 4 bases, 12 bases remained unmatched. This CDR3 spans 15 amino acids. Written as DNA, the CDR3 is TGTGCCAGCGCCAGTGGGAGCGGGGTTGCAGATACGCAGTATTTT. Protein product: CASASGSGVADTQYF.

The chain combines TRBV3-1 (or the pseudogene TRBV3-2) with TRBJ2-1; tentatively, D is TRBD2 (5 bases). V dropped 1 base and J dropped 9 bases, with 10 bases sitting between them. CDR3 length equals 13 residues. Germline CDR1 reads LGHDT; CDR2 reads YNNKEL (reference sequence). The CDR3 loop reads CASSQGRGGEQFF. CDR3 DNA: TGTGCCAGCAGCCAAGGTCGAGGAGGTGAGCAGTTCTTC.

V and J are TRBV2 and TRBJ2-3; D not certain. This CDR3 is built from 13 residues. Germline V gene lookup returns CDR1 SNHLY and CDR2 FYNNEI. Trimming took 6 bases from V and 1 from J, leaving 8 bases between them. CDR3 amino acids: CASRSRGTDTQYF. CDR3 bases: TGTGCCAGCAGGTCTAGGGGCACAGATACGCAGTATTTT.

V is TRBV3-1 (or the pseudogene TRBV3-2) and J is TRBJ1-2; D unresolved. The V gene lost 5 bases and the J gene lost 4 bases, with 8 bases spanning the gap. CDR3 size: 12 residues. Germline V gene lookup returns CDR1 LGHDT and CDR2 YNNKEL (reference sequence). CDR3 sequence: CASSDLIYGYTF. The CDR3 DNA follows: TGTGCCAGCAGCGACCTTATCTATGGCTACACCTTC.

J is TRBJ1-1 and V is TRBV29-1, with D possibly matching TRBD1 (6 bases). The germline V and J ends were trimmed by 5 bases and 1 base, with 17 bases remaining between them. CDR1 SQVTM and CDR2 ANQGSEA come from the germline V gene. CDR3 length equals 15 residues. CDR3: CSVIPTGTQNTEAFF. The CDR3 nucleotides are TGCAGCGTTATACCTACCGGGACACAGAACACTGAAGCTTTCTTT.

The rearrangement links TRBV9 to TRBJ2-5, with TRBD2 as a possible D gene (7 bases). Trimming cost V 1 base and J 1 base, with 14 bases left between them. This CDR3 comprises 16 residues. Germline assignment: CDR1 SGDLS and CDR2 YYNGEE. In nucleotides, the CDR3 is TGTGCCAGCAGCGTAACGGCGGGGGCCACCCAAGAGACCCAGTACTTC. It yields the protein CASSVTAGATQETQYF.

The chain uses TRBV15 and TRBJ1-2, with D perhaps matching TRBD1 (6 bases). Trimming took 5 bases from V and 10 from J, leaving 14 bases between them. Germline CDR1 is LNHNV and CDR2 is YYDKDF (reference sequence). This CDR3 comprises 12 residues. The CDR3 sequence: CATSEQGFDYTF. In DNA, the CDR3 is TGTGCCACCAGCGAACAGGGATTTGACTACACCTTC.

J is TRBJ2-1 and V is TRBV4-2; either TRBD1 or TRBD2 may supply D (6 bases each). Germline CDR1 LGHNA, CDR2 YNFKEQ. The CDR3 runs 15 residues. V was pared by 5 bases and J by 6 bases, with 17 bases between. The CDR3 reads CASSEIRGTANEQFF. DNA for the CDR3: TGTGCCAGCAGCGAGATTAGGGGGACTGCCAATGAGCAGTTCTTC.